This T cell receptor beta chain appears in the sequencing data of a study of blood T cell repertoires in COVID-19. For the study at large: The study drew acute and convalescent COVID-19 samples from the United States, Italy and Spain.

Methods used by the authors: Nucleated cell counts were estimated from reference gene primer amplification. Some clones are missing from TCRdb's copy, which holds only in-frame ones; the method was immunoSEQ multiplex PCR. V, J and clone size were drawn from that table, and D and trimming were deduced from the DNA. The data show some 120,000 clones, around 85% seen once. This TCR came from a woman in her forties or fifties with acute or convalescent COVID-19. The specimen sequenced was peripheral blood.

CDR3 in amino acids: CASSQDGSGRGPSYGYTF. Here the CDR3 DNA reads TGTGCCAGCAGCCAAGATGGAAGTGGCAGGGGGCCCTCCTATGGCTACACCTTC. The chain links TRBV4-2 to TRBJ1-2; 8 bases agree with TRBD1. The length of the CDR3 is 18 residues. CDR1 and CDR2 (germline): LGHNA, YNFKEQ. With V trimmed by 0 bases and J by 4 bases, 13 bases remained unmatched.